One sample yielded the 6 T cell receptor beta chains listed below, sequenced in a study of blood T cell repertoires in COVID-19. Repertoires were generated with immunoSEQ multiplex PCR, while TCRdb's copy carries only in-frame clones and drops some. The sample carries hundreds of thousands of clones, roughly 89% recorded once. The sequenced sample was peripheral blood. The receptors come from a woman aged 18-35 years who had recovered from COVID-19.

This clone was picked up one time. J is TRBJ1-5 and V is TRBV7-2; 7 bases agree with TRBD1. CDR1 SGHTA and CDR2 FQGNSA come from the germline V gene. V lost 6 bases to trimming and J lost 4 bases; unmatched junction nucleotides: 3. This CDR3 spans 13 amino acids. The CDR3 DNA is TGTGCCAGCAGAGGGGGCTTGAATCAGCCCCAGCATTTT. It translates to CASRGGLNQPQHF. Supplemented by reference TRBV7-2 and TRBJ1-5, the full variable domain reads GAGVSQSPSNKVTEKGKDVELRCDPISGHTALYWYRQSLGQGLEFLIYFQGNSAPDKSGLPSDRFSAERTGGSVSTLTIQRTQQEDSAVYLCASRGGLNQPQHFGDGTRLSIL.

The chain couples TRBV13 to TRBJ2-1; 8 bases align to TRBD2. Germline V CDR1 and CDR2: PRHDT, FYEKMQ (reference sequence). This CDR3 region has 15 residues. J lost 4 bases, V lost 2 bases, and 4 bases had no gene match. CDR3 amino acids: CASSLRGRTYNEQFF. The DNA for the CDR3 is TGTGCCAGCAGCTTACGCGGGAGGACTTACAATGAGCAGTTCTTC.

CDR3 protein: CASSQDLLLAGNKDTQYF. Here the CDR3 DNA reads TGTGCCAGCAGCCAAGATCTCCTTCTAGCGGGAAATAAGGATACGCAGTATTTT. The rearrangement uses TRBV3-1 (or the pseudogene TRBV3-2) and TRBJ2-3, with 9 nucleotides matching TRBD2. This CDR3 spans 18 amino acids. With 0 bases clipped from V and 6 bases from J, the junction kept 13 bases outside the gene matches. The germline V gene encodes CDR1 LGHDT and CDR2 YNNKEL (reference sequence).

The chain has TRBV11-2 and TRBJ2-1, with 13 bases identical to TRBD2. With 5 bases clipped from V and 7 bases from J, the junction kept 8 bases outside the gene matches. CDR3 size: 16 residues. Germline CDR1 reads SGHAT; CDR2 reads FQNNGV. CDR3 residues: CASSLTSGRAVNEQFF. CDR3 bases: TGTGCCAGCAGCCTAACTAGCGGGAGGGCGGTTAATGAGCAGTTCTTC.

CDR3 amino acids: CASSIGLAGSTDTQYF. The CDR3 nucleotides read TGTGCCAGTAGTATTGGACTAGCGGGAAGCACAGATACGCAGTATTTT. This chain joins TRBV19 and TRBJ2-3; 12 positions match TRBD2. V gave up 3 bases and J gave up 0 bases; unmatched junction bases: 1. This CDR3 has 16 residues. The V gene's germline CDR1 is LNHDA and CDR2 SQIVND (reference sequence).

The chain joins TRBV19 to TRBJ2-3, with no clear D. The CDR3 spans 16 residues. V was trimmed by 4 bases and J by 0 bases, leaving 14 bases between them. Germline CDR1 LNHDA, CDR2 SQIVND (reference sequence). As DNA, the CDR3 is TGTGCCAGTAGTACCGATCAACACCCTAGCACAGATACGCAGTATTTT. Amino acids: CASSTDQHPSTDTQYF.